Sequencing of this T cell receptor (beta chain) was carried out in a study of cytomegalovirus exposure and HLA in healthy donors (TCRdb year 2017). Background for the entire study: An earlier analysis of roughly 630 of the donors reported 250 to 350 Gb of sequence data and some 100 million unique TCR beta sequences from about 179 million T cells. Besides the first cohort of 666 subjects, a separate validation cohort made up of roughly 130 different subjects was used. HLA typing covered class I and class II loci at four-digit resolution. The aim of the study was to test whether cataloging public T cell receptors could identify signatures of past pathogen exposure. About 280 gigabases of sequencing data and around 88 million unique TCR sequences made up an early release that covered several hundred HLA-typed donors. In the later analysis, no new phenotypic data were used to find candidate immune exposures; instead, reliance was placed on TCR beta sequences and their occurrence across donors. Of the 300 to 450 genotyped donors, approximately 82% fell in the genetic ancestry cluster associated with self-reported Caucasian donors. Among about 370 genotyped donors of the cohort, an average of around 240,000 unique TCR beta nucleotide sequences was sequenced per donor, of which 15% to 20% were non-productive. In a later analysis, previously published TCR beta repertoires from 600 to 850 donors were re-analyzed and high-resolution HLA genotyping was added so that TCR occurrence patterns could be studied. About five DR-DQ haplotypes were treated as single units for association and clustering because of strong linkage in the cohort. Every discovery cohort repertoire had been produced on one sequencing platform. In a later genetic analysis, genome-wide SNP genotypes for about 60% of the 666 donors were used, and that subset was treated as a discovery cohort. Typing coverage varied by locus: roughly 620-640 donors for A, B, C, DRB1 and DQB1; around 560 for DQA1; about 570 for DPA1; roughly 450 for DPB1. High-throughput TCR immunosequencing, statistical association of individual TCRs with disease status, and machine learning were combined to predict cytomegalovirus infection status. An earlier analysis of some 500 of the donors applied high-throughput TCR beta sequencing to assess whether each TCR beta V gene segment acted as functional or pseudogenic. Alongside the repertoire data, information on donor age, sex, ethnicity and CMV serostatus was compiled. The study used immunosequencing to profile the T cell repertoires of 670 or so subjects and linked those repertoires to cytomegalovirus serostatus. Points the paper makes about the study in general: In a later genetic analysis, fewer N-insertions in productive TCRs were reported among donors in an Asian-associated ancestry cluster than the roughly 640-donor mean. For the cohort, immune exposure information was limited to CMV serostatus. The authors suggested that the approach could potentially be generalized to other disease states and immunological phenotypes. When HLA alleles, especially DR and DQ, strongly co-occurred, TCR associations were difficult to assign to individual alleles. The study listed 150 to 200 TCR beta chains as associated with cytomegalovirus. A cluster of highly shared sequence variants was judged likely to be a technical artifact of the sequencing pipeline. Several of the top co-occurrence clusters appeared to be linked to parvovirus B19, influenza, CMV and Epstein-Barr virus, according to a later analysis. Roughly uniform sequencing depth across donors was assumed in presence/absence analyses, although this assumption may not hold. While some public TCRs were present in many individuals, most TCR sequences turned up only very rarely across donors. This cohort had only TCR beta chains sequenced, and the lack of alpha or paired-chain data limited which features could be detected. According to a later analysis, most CMV-associated TCR beta chains appeared to be HLA-restricted, and the HLA associations seemed to be driven largely by CMV exposure. Three of the identified cytomegalovirus-associated TCR beta chains were confirmed in vitro to be specific for cytomegalovirus antigens. HLA typing was unavailable for some donors at each locus, so association tests used only the typed subset. Because counts were too low, roughly 17 rarely observed V segments, including chromosome 9 orphons, were left out of the earlier analysis of a few hundred of the donors. According to a later analysis, TCR association rates differed among HLA loci, with DRB1 alleles showing the most associated TCRs and HLA-C alleles showing the fewest. In an earlier analysis of about 540 of the donors, most TCR beta V segments were observed in productive rearrangements about 90% or about 30% of the time, broadly matching IMGT annotations. A further reported finding was that TCR beta sequences accurately predicted the HLA-A and HLA-B alleles for most subjects in the first cohort. A later analysis associated about 16,000 TCR beta sequences with specific HLA alleles at a false discovery rate of 0.05. In both the original and validation cohorts, the classifier was reported to diagnose cytomegalovirus status with high specificity and sensitivity. Correlated functional status among segregating V segments might be attributable to linkage disequilibrium, but an unknown experimental factor could not be ruled out. A later genetic analysis associated a missense DCLRE1C variant with V-gene and J-gene trimming of TCR beta chains, and an independent cohort replicated the association. Because the 87-base-pair reads could not distinguish some IMGT-functional V segments, including TRBV6-2 and TRBV6-3, those segments were excluded. Compared with equally common non-associated chains, HLA-associated TCR beta chains in a later analysis were more clonally expanded and had lower generation probabilities.

In total, 600 or so healthy bone marrow donors made up the cohort. Cohort members were all nominally healthy when sampled, although unrecorded immune exposures were likely present. The donor tested CMV seronegative and was one of the 352 seronegative cohort members. Each donor provided a peripheral blood sample, and peripheral blood mononuclear cells were used for TCR beta sequencing. Genomic DNA extraction from the blood cell samples was performed with the Qiagen DNeasy Blood Extraction Kit. Details on this clone: Its antigen is still unknown. Qualities for individual bases were not recorded, and no much larger clone is one base off.

Libraries were built with the immunoSEQ multiplex PCR assay. A mixture of 60 forward primers for TCR Vbeta segments and 13 reverse primers for TCR Jbeta segments was used in the multiplex PCR. The CDR3 region of rearranged TCR beta genes was amplified from genomic DNA with a multiplex PCR assay. The amplified TCR beta libraries were sequenced on the Illumina HiSeq System as 87-base-pair reads. The paper's processing steps were these. In a later analysis, some 80 million unique TCR beta chains were counted across the 500 to 850 repertoires, and roughly 11 million of these chains were shared by at least two donors. Raw reads were error-corrected and collapsed into unique sequences with a nearest-neighbor algorithm that merged closely related sequences to remove PCR and sequencing errors. CDR3 sequences were aligned to IMGT reference sequences to assign V, D and J gene segments. Each retained sequence needed at least a six-nucleotide match to both a V gene segment and a J gene segment. A rearrangement was called productive if the CDR3 had no stop codons and remained in frame with V and J, and every other rearrangement was called non-productive. Following IMGT convention, CDR3 was defined as the stretch from the second conserved V-encoded cysteine to the conserved J-encoded phenylalanine. Sequences without an unambiguous match to a single V gene segment were excluded from the earlier analysis of 450 to 650 of the donors. An earlier analysis of approximately 590 of the donors called V segments functional above 56.7% productive rearrangements and segregating when the between-donor standard deviation exceeded 5%. To diagnose cytomegalovirus status from the catalog of TCR beta chain sequences, a statistical classification framework was built. A later analysis assigned V and J genes by comparing TCR nucleotide sequences with IMGT/GENE-DB human TR gene sequences. A later analysis assigned CDR3 sequences and most-parsimonious VDJ recombination scenarios with the TCRdist pipeline. A later analysis defined each TCR beta chain by its CDR3 amino acid sequence plus V-gene family, and excluded reads lacking a unique V-gene family. To address suspected cross-contamination and a sequencing artifact, a later analysis removed approximately 600 highly shared, low-generation-probability nucleotide sequences. For each public chain, a later analysis derived a clonal expansion index from normalized ranks of inferred template counts within each repertoire. In a later analysis, generation probabilities were computed with a VDJ recombination model fitted to out-of-frame rearrangements, and the resulting probabilities were checked against IGoR. In a later analysis, hypergeometric tests were used to score TCR-TCR, TCR-HLA and TCR-CMV co-occurrence, with a repertoire-size bias correction applied to TCR pairs. To estimate false discovery rates, a later analysis permuted the HLA or CMV assignments 20 times. In a later analysis, co-occurring TCRs were grouped using DBSCAN, with TCRdist sequence similarity added in when clustering inside HLA-allele-positive subsets. Repertoires with fewer than 30,000 or more than 120,000 public chains, plus five repertoires with anomalous nucleotide sharing, were excluded from co-occurrence clustering. TCRdb took this table from immuneACCESS and kept in-frame rearrangements with V and J called. Such tables lack part of the clones; where checked against another copy, unresolved V genes explain under half of the gap, and the rest is unexplained. V and J calls and clone size come straight from that table; D and trimming were deduced from the DNA. The sample yields fewer than 150,000 clones; about 78% were counted once. The top ten clonotypes cover about 2.5% of the sample.

The germline V end is reduced by 5 bases and the J end by 6 bases; junction bases left unmatched: 13. The germline V gene encodes CDR1 MNHEY and CDR2 SMNVEV (reference sequence). Counted from cysteine to phenylalanine, this CDR3 has 16 amino acids. CDR3 DNA only is kept here, 48 bases in frame from base 1. The receptor comes from a male donor in good health and CMV-seronegative. Sequencing was done on a sample of PBMCs. This chain joins TRBV27 to TRBJ2-7; TRBD1 matches 10 bases in the middle. The CDR3 protein sequence reads: CASSRRDRGVIGEQYF. The DNA is TGTGCCAGCAGTAGGAGGGACAGGGGCGTGATAGGCGAGCAGTACTTC.